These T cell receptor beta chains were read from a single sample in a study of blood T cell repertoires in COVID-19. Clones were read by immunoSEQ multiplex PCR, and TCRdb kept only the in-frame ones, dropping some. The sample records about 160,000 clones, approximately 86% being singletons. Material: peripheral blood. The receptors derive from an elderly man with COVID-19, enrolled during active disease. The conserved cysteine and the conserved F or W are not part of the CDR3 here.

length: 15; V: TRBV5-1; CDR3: ASSLAGLAGYQETQY
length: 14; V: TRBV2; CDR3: ASSEVSSSGRKTQY
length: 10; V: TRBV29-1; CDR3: SGGTGEFGYT
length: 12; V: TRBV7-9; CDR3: ASSLETLERGLF
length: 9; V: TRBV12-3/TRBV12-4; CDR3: ASRYTDTQY
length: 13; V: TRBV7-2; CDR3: ASSLDRNSNQPQH
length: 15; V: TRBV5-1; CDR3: ASSLGQGFSSSAGYT
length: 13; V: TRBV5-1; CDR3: ASSESGTGLYGYT
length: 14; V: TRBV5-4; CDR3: ASSLDPGGRGETQY
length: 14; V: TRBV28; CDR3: ASSSPMKESYNEQF
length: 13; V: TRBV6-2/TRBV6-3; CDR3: ASSYSGLPADTQY
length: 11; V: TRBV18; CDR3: ASSPRQGDGYT
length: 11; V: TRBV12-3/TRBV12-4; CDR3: ASSLGAAHEQF
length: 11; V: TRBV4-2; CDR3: ASSPPGLETQY
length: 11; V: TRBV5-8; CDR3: ASSSDRGLWEH
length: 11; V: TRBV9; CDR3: ASSPGTSGELF
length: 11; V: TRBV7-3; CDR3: ASSTGDSETQY
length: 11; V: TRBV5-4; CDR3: ASSPRDSNEQF
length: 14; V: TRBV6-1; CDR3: ASSEVIQGSNSPLH
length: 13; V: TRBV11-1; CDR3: ASSSGLGAQETQY
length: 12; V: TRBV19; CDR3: ASSKTFGVYGYT
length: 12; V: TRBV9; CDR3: ASSVKGDNSPLH
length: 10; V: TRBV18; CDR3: ASSPAGYEQY
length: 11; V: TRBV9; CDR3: ASSVGPQQPQH
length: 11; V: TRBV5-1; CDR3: ASSLETAYEQY
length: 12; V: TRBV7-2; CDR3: ASSSRADGYGYT
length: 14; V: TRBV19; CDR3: ASSISGAGRRETQY
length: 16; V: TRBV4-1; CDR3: ASSRNPPRAVTNEKLF
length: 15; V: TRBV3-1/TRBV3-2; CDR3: ASSHSTGQGVGGTQY